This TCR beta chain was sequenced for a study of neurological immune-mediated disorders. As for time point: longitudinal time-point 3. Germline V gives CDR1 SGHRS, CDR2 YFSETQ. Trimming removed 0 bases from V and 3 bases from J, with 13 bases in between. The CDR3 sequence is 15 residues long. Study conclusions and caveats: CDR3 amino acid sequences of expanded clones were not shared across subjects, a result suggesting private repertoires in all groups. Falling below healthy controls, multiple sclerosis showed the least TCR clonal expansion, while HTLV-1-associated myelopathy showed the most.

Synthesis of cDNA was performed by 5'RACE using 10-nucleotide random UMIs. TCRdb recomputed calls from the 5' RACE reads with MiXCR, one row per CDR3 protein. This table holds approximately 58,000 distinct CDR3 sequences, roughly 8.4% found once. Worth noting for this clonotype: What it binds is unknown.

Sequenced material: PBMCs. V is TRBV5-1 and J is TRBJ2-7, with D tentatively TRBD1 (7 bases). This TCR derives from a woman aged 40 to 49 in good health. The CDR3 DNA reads TGCGCCAGCAGCTTGGTGCAGGGGGGAGACTACGAGCAGTACTTC. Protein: CASSLVQGGDYEQYF. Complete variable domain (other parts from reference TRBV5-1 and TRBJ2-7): KAGVTQTPRYLIKTRGQQVTLSCSPISGHRSVSWYQQTPGQGLQFLFEYFSETQRNKGNFPGRFSGRQFSNSRSEMNVSTLELGDSALYLCASSLVQGGDYEQYFGPGTRLTVT.